This T cell receptor beta chain was captured by sequencing in a study of T cell repertoires in cytomegalovirus infection. Overall study: Recently identified HLA-C-restricted CMV epitopes were among the peptides used. It was the public TCR beta signatures that indicated both CMV infection and matching HLA type.

Study-level results: Adding up the frequency of public TCR beta families identified people who carried CMV plus the relevant HLA.

The sample holds one count of this clonotype. The target antigen is unknown. The junction does not match germline at one end; this may be a read error. This CDR3 spans 14 amino acids. CDR1 and CDR2 from the germline V gene are MGHRA and YSYEKL. TCRdb called the reads again in MiXCR, with one record for every CDR3 protein. The table has about a million distinct CDR3 sequences, about a third seen once. The chain uses TRBV4-1 and TRBJ2-3; either TRBD1 or TRBD2 may fit D (5 bases each). This sequence originates from a human donor in good health (CMV status not recorded). Some clones in this sample may be carry-over from other donors' samples. Here the sequenced sample was cultured CD8+ T cells from PBMCs, taken from culture after CMV antigen stimulation. The CDR3 coding sequence is TGCGTCAGCAGCCAACGGGGCCTGGCAGATACGCAGTATTTT. It translates to CVSSQRGLADTQYF.